This is a list of T cell receptor beta chains from one sample in a study of cytomegalovirus exposure and HLA in healthy donors. TCRdb's table, derived via immunoSEQ multiplex PCR, lists solely in-frame clones and lacks some. The sample shows tens of thousands of clones, 65% to 80% of them seen only once. Input material: PBMCs. Every receptor here comes from a man in his forties in good health and CMV-seropositive. CDR3s include the opening cysteine and the closing phenylalanine or tryptophan. Each record gives: clone size, V gene, J gene, D gene, CDR3 DNA, CDR3 protein. The D gene is left open where the match is weak. Clone size is shown for a subset of rows, as once, few, many or a class of expanded clone.

>-|TRBV19|TRBJ1-5|-
TGTGCCAGTAGTTCGCCTTGGACATCCGGGCCCCAGCATTTT
CASSSPWTSGPQHF
>few|TRBV15|TRBJ2-7|-
TGTGCCACCAGCGGAGGTTGGGGCAGGAGCTCCTACGAGCAGTACTTC
CATSGGWGRSSYEQYF
>-|TRBV6-5|TRBJ2-7|TRBD1
TGTGCCAGCAGCTTTACGGGACAGGGCTACGAGCAGTACTTC
CASSFTGQGYEQYF
>few|TRBV19|TRBJ1-1|-
TGTGCCAGTAGTATACCAGTTATGAACACTGAAGCTTTCTTT
CASSIPVMNTEAFF
>once|TRBV4-2|TRBJ1-5|-
TGTGCCAGCAGCCTCACACTGCTAGGACAGCAACGCAATCAGCCCCAGCATTTT
CASSLTLLGQQRNQPQHF
>-|TRBV19|TRBJ1-2|-
TGTGCCAGTAGTCAGATACAGGGAGGCTACACCTTC
CASSQIQGGYTF
>once|TRBV27|TRBJ2-3|-
TGTGCCAGCAGTTTATCTACGTGGCCCTCAGATACGCAGTATTTT
CASSLSTWPSDTQYF
>-|TRBV7-8|TRBJ2-2|TRBD1
TGTGCCAGCAGCTCCCGGACAGGGACCACCGGGGAGCTGTTTTTT
CASSSRTGTTGELFF
>-|TRBV2|TRBJ2-7|TRBD1
TGTGCCACCTCAGCGGGACAGGGTTACGAGCAGTACTTC
CATSAGQGYEQYF
>-|TRBV28|TRBJ1-5|TRBD1
TGTGCCAGCAGTTACTCAGGTTGGGGACAGGGGGCCTGGCAGCCCCAGCATTTT
CASSYSGWGQGAWQPQHF
>-|TRBV25-1|TRBJ2-7|-
TGTGCCAGCAGTGCGGGGATAGACACTCTATACGAGCAGTACTTC
CASSAGIDTLYEQYF
>-|TRBV10-3|TRBJ2-1|-
TGTGCCATCAGGGCGACAGACAACAATGAGCAGTTCTTC
CAIRATDNNEQFF
>-|TRBV28|TRBJ2-5|-
TGTGCCAGCACCCTTACCCCAGGGGACGAGACCCAGTACTTC
CASTLTPGDETQYF
>-|TRBV6-5|TRBJ1-1|-
TGTGCCAGCAGTCGCCATGGGGCGAACACTGAAGCTTTCTTT
CASSRHGANTEAFF
>-|TRBV5-6|TRBJ1-2|TRBD1
TGTGCCAGCAGGCCCCGGGGACAGGGCACTGGGGGCTACACCTTC
CASRPRGQGTGGYTF
>once|TRBV10-2|TRBJ2-7|TRBD2
TGCGCCAGCAGATCCGGGGGGGCCAGATACGAGCAGTACTTC
CASRSGGARYEQYF
>few|TRBV13|TRBJ1-4|TRBD1
TGTGCCAGCAGCTTATTTGAGACAGGGGTGGATGAAAAACTGTTTTTT
CASSLFETGVDEKLFF
>-|TRBV6-5|TRBJ2-2|TRBD2
TGTGCCAGCGGGGCGGGGGGGCCAACCGGGGAGCTGTTTTTT
CASGAGGPTGELFF
>-|TRBV2|TRBJ1-2|-
TGTGCCAGCACCTACTCACCAGGGAGGCGGGACTATGGCTACACCTTC
CASTYSPGRRDYGYTF
>-|TRBV9|TRBJ2-2|-
TGTGCCAGCAGCTCGCGGACGAACACCGGGGAGCTGTTTTTT
CASSSRTNTGELFF
>-|TRBV6-5|TRBJ1-1|-
TGTGCCAGCAGGCCCTCGGGGGGGGTGAGGACTGAAGCTTTCTTT
CASRPSGGVRTEAFF
>few|TRBV7-9|TRBJ1-4|-
TGTGCCAGCAGCTTAAGGACAGACAATGAAAAACTGTTTTTT
CASSLRTDNEKLFF
>-|TRBV11-2|TRBJ2-5|-
TGTGCCAGCAGCTTTATTGCCGGAGGCCAAGAGACCCAGTACTTC
CASSFIAGGQETQYF
>-|TRBV4-1|TRBJ2-7|-
TGCGCCAGCAGCCAAGAAAAGGGGGGGAGTACCTACGAGCAGTACTTC
CASSQEKGGSTYEQYF
>-|TRBV6-4|TRBJ2-3|TRBD2
TGTGCCAGCAGTGAAGAAGCGGGGGGGCCGTATACGCAGTATTTT
CASSEEAGGPYTQYF
>-|TRBV30|TRBJ1-6|-
TGTGCCTGGAGAGTGACATTCTATAATTCACCCCTCCACTTT
CAWRVTFYNSPLHF
>once|TRBV6-5|TRBJ2-5|TRBD1
TGTGCCAGCAGTAGCAGGGGGCTAGCGGAGACCCAGTACTTC
CASSSRGLAETQYF
>-|TRBV14|TRBJ2-7|TRBD1
TGTGCCAGCAGGAACGTAGGGACAGGGACCTACGAGCAGTACTTC
CASRNVGTGTYEQYF
>few|TRBV27|TRBJ1-2|TRBD1
TGTGCCAGCAGAACAGGGACAGGGGAGGTCTATGGCTACACCTTC
CASRTGTGEVYGYTF
>-|TRBV5-1|TRBJ1-6|-
TGCGCCAGCAGCTTGGGGGTTCCAGGACACTCTAATTCACCCCTCCACTTT
CASSLGVPGHSNSPLHF
>-|TRBV28|TRBJ2-5|-
TGTGCCAGCAGCTTCCTGAGGGAGTCCCAAGAGACCCAGTACTTC
CASSFLRESQETQYF
>-|TRBV28|TRBJ1-6|-
TGTGCCAGCAGCCTCCCCGGCGGGGGAAATTCACCCCTCCACTTT
CASSLPGGGNSPLHF
>-|TRBV7-9|TRBJ2-5|-
TGTGCCAGCGGGTACCCCAAAGCAGGCCGAGAGACCCAGTACTTC
CASGYPKAGRETQYF
>-|TRBV16|TRBJ1-4|TRBD1
TGTGCCAGCAGCCACCCGGGACAGGGTAATGAAAAACTGTTTTTT
CASSHPGQGNEKLFF
>-|TRBV21-1|TRBJ2-7|-
TGTGCCAGCCCTACTTCGGGTGAGCAGTACTTC
CASPTSGEQYF
>-|TRBV5-4|TRBJ2-7|TRBD2
TGTGCCAGCAGCTTGGAGGTAGCGGGGGCCTACGAGCAGTACTTC
CASSLEVAGAYEQYF
>few|TRBV2|TRBJ1-2|-
TGTGCCAGCAGTCGGCCAGGCTATGGCTACACCTTC
CASSRPGYGYTF
>-|TRBV5-6|TRBJ1-2|-
TGTGCCAGCAGCTTGGGCAGGGCCAATCCCTATGGCTACACCTTC
CASSLGRANPYGYTF
>-|TRBV2|TRBJ2-3|TRBD1
TGTGCCAGCATTTACAGGGGGCAAGATACGCAGTATTTT
CASIYRGQDTQYF
>few|TRBV2|TRBJ2-5|TRBD2
TGTGCCAGCAAATCACTAGCGGGGGGGAAAGAGACCCAGTACTTC
CASKSLAGGKETQYF
>few|TRBV6-1|TRBJ2-7|-
TGTGCCAGCAGTGAAGCTCAGGGGCAGTACTTC
CASSEAQGQYF